Below are 11 T cell receptor beta chains sequenced from a single sample in a study of T cell responses to AZD1222 COVID-19 vaccine. Assay: immunoSEQ multiplex PCR; the TCRdb copy retains only in-frame clones and omits some. Of about 140,000 clones in the sample, under 95% are singletons; the top ten hold 3.1%. This specimen was peripheral blood, taken on day 0 of AZD1222 vaccination. The receptors shown here come from an adult in good health.

This rearrangement joins TRBV18 to TRBJ2-7, with TRBD1 identical over 9 bases. Losses at the gene ends were 6 bases for V and 6 bases for J; bases not matched to a gene: 15. CDR3 length: 16 amino acids. Germline values: CDR1 KGHSH, CDR2 LQKENI. CDR3 residues: CASSSDRGRGGGEQYF. CDR3 bases: TGTGCCAGCTCGTCGGACAGGGGACGAGGGGGGGGCGAGCAGTACTTC. Combining the CDR3 with reference TRBV18 and TRBJ2-7 gives the whole variable domain NAGVMQNPRHLVRRRGQEARLRCSPMKGHSHVYWYRQLPEEGLKFMVYLQKENIIDESGMPKERFSAEFPKEGPSILRIQQVVRGDSAAYFCASSSDRGRGGGEQYFGPGTRLTVT.

This clone showed up just a few times. The rearrangement uses TRBV6-5 and TRBJ2-3; D gene ambiguous. Germline V gives CDR1 MNHEY, CDR2 SVGAGI. V was clipped by 5 bases and J by 2 bases, with 11 bases between them. The CDR3 extends over 14 amino acids. CDR3 in DNA: TGTGCCAGCAGTAAGAGGAAGCACACAGATACGCAGTATTTT. It yields the protein CASSKRKHTDTQYF.

The chain couples TRBV9 to TRBJ1-2, with D perhaps TRBD1 (5 bases). Germline-derived CDR1 and CDR2 are SGDLS and YYNGEE. This CDR3 is built from 12 residues. V was trimmed by 0 bases and J by 6 bases, leaving 6 bases between them. Here the CDR3 DNA reads TGTGCCAGCAGCGTAGTGGGGGATGGCTACACCTTC. Its protein is CASSVVGDGYTF. Using reference TRBV9 and TRBJ1-2 for the parts outside the CDR3, the full variable domain is DSGVTQTPKHLITATGQRVTLRCSPRSGDLSVYWYQQSLDQGLQFLIQYYNGEERAKGNILERFSAQQFPDLHSELNLSSLELGDSALYFCASSVVGDGYTFGSGTRLTVV.

V gene TRBV6-5 combines with J gene TRBJ1-1; D might be TRBD1 (6 bases). CDR1 MNHEY and CDR2 SVGAGI come from the germline V gene. CDR3 size: 12 residues. The V end lost 6 bases, the J end lost 4 bases, and 9 bases lay between the germline ends. The CDR3 region is CASSPQGTEAFF. Here the CDR3 DNA reads TGTGCCAGCAGCCCACAGGGCACTGAAGCTTTCTTT.

The V gene is TRBV27, the J gene TRBJ1-2, with a possible D match to TRBD1 (5 bases). Trimming took off 4 bases at V and 0 bases at J, with 12 bases between the two ends. CDR1 and CDR2 from the germline V gene are MNHEY and SMNVEV (reference sequence). The length of the CDR3 is 15 residues. CDR3 protein: CASSWGRNPNYGYTF. CDR3 DNA: TGTGCCAGCAGTTGGGGGAGGAATCCTAACTATGGCTACACCTTC.

This clone was observed once. The rearrangement joins TRBV6-6 to TRBJ2-7; D is possibly TRBD2 (6 bases). The germline V gene has CDR1 MNHNY and CDR2 SVGAGI (reference sequence). Deletions cut 8 bases from V and 4 bases from J, with 12 bases between. This CDR3 has 12 residues. The CDR3 sequence is CASSAGSYEQYF. In DNA, the CDR3 is TGTGCCAGCTCCGCGGGATCATACGAGCAGTACTTC.

This chain links TRBV6-5 with TRBJ1-2, with 7 bases matching TRBD1. The CDR3 totals 13 residues. The J segment lost 7 bases and the V segment lost 6 bases, leaving 8 bases of the junction unmatched. Looked up from germline, CDR1 is MNHEY and CDR2 is SVGAGI. The CDR3 DNA is TGTGCCAGCAGGACAGACAGGGAAGGTGGCTACACCTTC. Its translation is CASRTDREGGYTF.

In this sample, this clone turned up once. The chain joins TRBV12-3 or TRBV12-4 to TRBJ2-1; D perhaps matches TRBD2 (5 bases). Trimming shortened V by 1 base and J by 10 bases, and 11 bases separated the two germline ends. The CDR3 contains 13 residues. The CDR3 sequence is CASSLGHSGEQFF. CDR3 in DNA: TGTGCCAGCAGTTTAGGGCACTCGGGGGAGCAGTTCTTC.

The chain couples TRBV10-3 to TRBJ2-1, with 9 bases that match TRBD2. Germline trimming cut 6 bases from V and 5 bases from J; bases unmatched to any gene: 8. The CDR3 has 15 residues. CDR1 and CDR2 from the germline V gene are ENHRY and SYGVKD. The CDR3 loop reads CAISLGLATDNEQFF. In DNA, the CDR3 is TGTGCCATCAGCCTCGGACTAGCGACCGACAATGAGCAGTTCTTC.

The V call is TRBV10-3, the J call TRBJ1-1; possible D gene TRBD1, 5 bases. The CDR3 runs to 12 residues. Trimming took 8 bases from V and 5 from J, leaving 12 bases between them. Germline CDR1 is ENHRY and CDR2 is SYGVKD. The CDR3 loop is CAIGPGGTEAFF. The CDR3 bases are TGTGCCATCGGCCCCGGGGGGACTGAAGCTTTCTTT.

The chain couples TRBV5-6 to TRBJ2-1, with a tentative D call TRBD2 (6 bases). Trimming left V 3 bases short and J 4 bases short, with 11 bases between. The CDR3 covers 14 residues. Germline CDR1 is SGHDT and CDR2 is YYEEEE. In nucleotides, the CDR3 is TGTGCCAGCAGCTCCGGGAGTTCGTACAATGAGCAGTTCTTC. It encodes CASSSGSSYNEQFF.